This TCR beta chain was identified in a study of regulatory T cells in long-lasting Graves disease. Sample time point: newly diagnosed GD, antithyroid drugs for less than 3 months. Extracted PBMC RNA gave rise to the TCR library. The TCR beta library used iRepertoire HTBI primers with Arm-PCR amplification of CDR3. TCRdb analysed the multiplex PCR reads with MiXCR anew, one entry per CDR3 protein. The profile shows approximately 470,000 distinct CDR3 sequences, under 20% of them singletons. The length of the CDR3 is 15 residues. Germline assignment: CDR1 GTSNPN and CDR2 SVGIG (reference sequence). Trimming removed 1 base at V and 3 bases at J, with 16 bases between. The table lists this clonotype with a few counts. The same data also went into a second study, on T cells in Graves' hyperthyroidism and ophthalmopathy.

Source: peripheral blood mononuclear cells (PBMCs), taken at new diagnosis, from a patient treated with antithyroid drugs. The chain has TRBV30 and TRBJ2-7; D may correspond to TRBD1 or TRBD2 (5 bases each). The sequence was obtained from a man aged 40-49 years with Graves disease. The CDR3 DNA reads as TGTGCCTGGAGTGACAGACAGCAGAGGGGCTACGAGCAGTACTTC. Its translation is CAWSDRQQRGYEQYF.